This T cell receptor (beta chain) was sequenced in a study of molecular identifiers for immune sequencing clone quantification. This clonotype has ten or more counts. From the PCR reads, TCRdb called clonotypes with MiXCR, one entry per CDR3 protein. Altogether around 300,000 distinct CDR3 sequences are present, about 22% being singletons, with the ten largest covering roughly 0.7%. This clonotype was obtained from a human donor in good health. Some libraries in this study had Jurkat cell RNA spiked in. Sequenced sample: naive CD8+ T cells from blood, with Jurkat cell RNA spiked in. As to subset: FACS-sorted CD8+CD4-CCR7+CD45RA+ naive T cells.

CDR3 in amino acids: CSVKTTGRPEAFF. CDR3 DNA sequence: TGCAGCGTTAAAACGACAGGTCGCCCTGAAGCTTTCTTT. V usage is TRBV29-1 and J usage is TRBJ1-1; D may be TRBD1 (6 bases). V gave up 5 bases and J gave up 6 bases, with 16 bases separating them. CDR1 is SQVTM and CDR2 is ANQGSEA in the germline V gene. The CDR3 length is 13 residues.